Reported below is one TCR beta chain. This clonotype was counted at least ten times. This clone's antigen is unknown. Base qualities are not recorded, but no much larger clone differs from it by a single base. This sample stems from a study of read filtering for tumor transcriptome and immune sequencing (dated by TCRdb to 2020 to 2022). Broadly, across the study: The cohort was composed of about 16 male and approximately 15 female patients, with a mean age of approximately 66 years and an age range of roughly 47 to 80. Under revised international staging, roughly 8 patients fell into R-ISS I, around 15 into R-ISS II and about 7 into R-ISS III. After DNase treatment, whole-transcriptome libraries were prepared with the TruSeq RNA Access Library Prep Kit. Per sample, about 4.05 to 10.27 million TCR-region mapped reads were obtained with IR-seq, compared with only roughly 75 to 1,400 with RNA-seq. Using the same bone marrow samples, the study ran both targeted immune repertoire sequencing and bulk whole-transcriptome sequencing and then compared the TCR repertoires from each method. As a main aim, a read-filtering strategy for immune repertoire data was addressed, with the specific question being whether clonotypes supported by a single read should be removed.

What the study reported, not specific to this receptor: Clonotypes were captured by IR-seq at much higher depth and more reliably than by RNA-seq, and smaller IR-seq throughput was sufficient for identification of most shared clonotypes. The correlation between IR-seq and RNA-seq shared clonotype proportions rose when single-read clonotypes were removed. In IR-seq, about 82% of clonotypes but roughly 4% of total reads were represented by single-read clonotypes, whereas in RNA-seq, around 73% of clonotypes and around 47% of reads were represented by single-read clonotypes. Rather than purified T cells, the sorted CD138-negative fraction was a mixed bone marrow immune population.

The Immunoverse kit was used to build TCR libraries from roughly 370 ng RNA, with molecular barcoded adaptors covering alpha/delta and beta/gamma chains. TCR library preparation was performed with the same RNA that was used for transcriptome sequencing. Sequencing of TCR libraries was carried out on an Illumina HiSeq 4000 with 2 x 150 cycles. In the source study's methods: With MiXCR, TCR reads were aligned to human V, D, J and C references and assembled into CDR3 clonotypes, with quality filtering and error correction included. The tcR package in R was used to analyze clonotype counts and gene usage diversity. Raw mapping reads were checked after the RNA-seq reads had been mapped by STAR aligner version 2.5.3a onto the human GRCh37 genome. To test how sequencing depth affects detected clonotypes, IR-seq fastq files were randomly downsampled with Seqtk 1.3. Using fastp trimming at Q25 and MiXCR clonotype assembly, TCRdb reanalyzed the public sequencing data and kept in-frame beta chains. Each entry is one CDR3 protein sequence, shown with its most common DNA and genes. These V and J calls are TCRdb output, not the study's own analysis. The sample includes roughly 130,000 distinct CDR3 sequences, with roughly 13% observed a single time. Approximately 10% of the sample lies in the top ten.

Bone marrow was sampled from every patient at the time of active disease. Ficoll-Hypaque density gradient centrifugation was used to isolate the bone marrow mononuclear cells. To remove myeloma plasma cells, the cells were labeled with CD138 magnetic microbeads on a MACS separator, and CD138-negative cells were then collected by negative selection. Purity of the isolated cells was checked by flow cytometry on an Attune NxT using CD138 antibodies. TRIzol reagent was used to extract total RNA, which was then quantified with a NanoDrop spectrophotometer. For each patient, paired RNA-seq and IR-seq were run on the CD138-negative bone marrow sample from that patient. The material sequenced was a population of CD138-negative cells sorted from bone marrow. This sample's cell subset or site label indicates: bone marrow mononuclear cells depleted of CD138+ plasma/myeloma cells by negative magnetic selection. This clonotype originated in a donor aged 40 or older with multiple myeloma.

In nucleotides, the sequence is TGTGCCAGCAGCTTAGCTAGCTCTACCGGGGAGCTGTTTTTT. Its protein reads: CASSLASSTGELFF. The chain is made from TRBV7-9 and TRBJ2-2, with no D gene named confidently. Trimming takes 0 bases from V and 5 bases from J, and the germline ends sit 7 bases apart. The CDR3 runs 14 residues from the cysteine to the phenylalanine. Just CDR3 DNA is preserved here, 42 bases in frame from base 1. Looking up the germline V gene (reference sequence) yields CDR1 SEHNR and CDR2 FQNEAQ.